The 16 T cell receptor beta chains in this list originate from one sample, sequenced in a study of blood T cells in healthy people across ages. It was with a sample-barcoded 5' primer and a J-beta primer mix that a second PCR of about 6 to 12 cycles was run. One entry per CDR3 protein results from TCRdb running MiXCR on the 5' RACE reads. The sample carries approximately 780,000 distinct CDR3 sequences, around 25% recorded once. Another study also made use of these data, one on T cells of mothers and their children.

What was sequenced was blood. The source is a boy younger than 18 in good health.

This chain uses TRBV15 with TRBJ2-1, with 9 positions matching TRBD2. The J call may be wrong; the DNA end is better matched by TRBJ2-7. The CDR3 has 14 amino acids. Germline-derived CDR1 and CDR2 are LNHNV and YYDKDF (reference sequence). The CDR3 region is CATSLSGGVGEQYF. CDR3 in DNA: TGTGCCACCAGTCTTAGCGGGGGAGTCGGGGAGCAGTACTTC.

A word on this clonotype: The CDR3 does not close with the conserved phenylalanine or tryptophan, likely indicating a read error. The chain couples TRBV12-3 or TRBV12-4 to TRBJ2-1; D is undetermined. The J call is uncertain, as TRBJ2-5 better fits the DNA end. This CDR3 comprises 11 residues. CDR3 bases: TGTGCCAGCAGTCTACAAGAGACCCAGTACTTA. Translated, it gives CASSLQETQYL.

The chain couples TRBV12-3 or TRBV12-4 to TRBJ1-3; D is unclear. Trimming left V 2 bases short and J 0 bases short, with 14 bases between. This CDR3 region has 17 residues. CDR3 coding DNA: TGTGCCAGCAGTTTAAATCAAGGAATGCCCTCTGGAAACACCATATATTTT. Amino acids: CASSLNQGMPSGNTIYF.

This clonotype turned up a few times. The genes are TRBV5-1 and TRBJ2-7; TRBD1 agrees at 9 bases. CDR3 length: 15 residues. Germline V gene sequence: CDR1 SGHRS, CDR2 YFSETQ. V lost 1 base, J lost 4 bases, and 6 bases stayed unmatched. The CDR3 bases are TGCGCCAGCAGCTTGATCCGGACAGGGGTTTACGAGCAGTACTTC. Its translation: CASSLIRTGVYEQYF.

The chain employs TRBV5-1 and TRBJ1-4, with 8 bases identical to TRBD1. V was pared by 3 bases and J by 10 bases, with 8 bases of the junction left unmatched. CDR3 size: 14 residues. CDR1 and CDR2 (germline): SGHRS, YFSETQ. The CDR3 DNA is TGCGCCAGCAGCTCTCGGGACAGGAAAGGAAAACTGTTTTTT. Translation gives CASSSRDRKGKLFF.

This clonotype was counted only a few times. The chain couples TRBV20-1 to TRBJ2-5, with D perhaps being TRBD1 or TRBD2 (6 bases each). CDR3 size: 13 residues. CDR1 and CDR2 (germline): DFQATT, SNEGSKA (reference sequence). Trimming left V 5 bases short and J 4 bases short, with 14 bases between. The CDR3 nucleotides read TGCAGTGCTCCTAGAGGGGGAGGAGAGACCCAGTACTTC. It encodes CSAPRGGGETQYF.

The chain links TRBV7-2 to TRBJ1-6; no firm D call. The V gene lost 7 bases and the J gene lost 7 bases, with 17 bases spanning the gap. This CDR3 spans 15 amino acids. CDR1 SGHTA and CDR2 FQGNSA come from the germline V gene. CDR3 DNA sequence: TGTGCCAGCACCTTCTTTGAGTTGGCCAATTCACCCCTCCACTTT. It encodes CASTFFELANSPLHF. Full variable domain (rest looked up from reference TRBV7-2 and TRBJ1-6): GAGVSQSPSNKVTEKGKDVELRCDPISGHTALYWYRQSLGQGLEFLIYFQGNSAPDKSGLPSDRFSAERTGGSVSTLTIQRTQQEDSAVYLCASTFFELANSPLHFGNGTRLTVT.

The sample holds a few counts of this clonotype. The chain employs TRBV29-1 and TRBJ1-1; D call uncertain. The germline gives CDR1 SQVTM, CDR2 ANQGSEA. CDR3 length: 11 amino acids. The V gene lost 5 bases and the J gene lost 1 base, with 5 bases spanning the gap. The CDR3 here is CSVLQNTEAFF. The CDR3 DNA sequence: TGCAGCGTTCTGCAGAACACTGAAGCTTTCTTT.

This chain uses TRBV20-1 with TRBJ2-5; 7 nucleotides match TRBD1. The CDR3 covers 12 residues. The J segment lost 4 bases and the V segment lost 5 bases, leaving 4 bases of the junction unmatched. The germline V gene has CDR1 DFQATT and CDR2 SNEGSKA (reference sequence). Here the CDR3 DNA reads TGCAGTGCTGTGACAGGGCGAGAGACCCAGTACTTC. Its translation is CSAVTGRETQYF.

This clonotype was counted only a few times. This chain joins TRBV6-5 and TRBJ2-1, with D possibly called TRBD1 or TRBD2 (6 bases each). The end of the DNA fits TRBJ2-7 better, so the J call may be wrong. The CDR3 is made up of 14 amino acids. Germline assignment: CDR1 MNHEY and CDR2 SVGAGI. CDR3: CASTSAGGTYEQYF. CDR3 in DNA: TGTGCCAGCACCTCCGCCGGGGGCACCTACGAGCAGTACTTC.

In its sample, this clonotype was seen a few times. The V gene is TRBV29-1, the J gene TRBJ2-6; a possible D gene is TRBD1 (5 bases). Deletions cut 0 bases from V and 2 bases from J, with 14 bases between. From germline, CDR1 is SQVTM and CDR2 ANQGSEA. The length of the CDR3 is 17 residues. Here the CDR3 reads CSVEEMEGVAGANVLTF. The CDR3 DNA reads TGCAGCGTTGAAGAGATGGAAGGGGTAGCTGGGGCCAACGTCCTGACTTTC. Variable domain in full (rest from reference TRBV29-1 and TRBJ2-6): SAVISQKPSRDICQRGTSLTIQCQVDSQVTMMFWYRQQPGQSLTLIATANQGSEATYESGFVIDKFPISRPNLTFSTLTVSNMSPEDSSIYLCSVEEMEGVAGANVLTFGAGSRLTVL.

The table lists this clonotype with many counts. This chain uses TRBV4-1 with TRBJ2-5; D call uncertain. The germline V gene has CDR1 MGHRA and CDR2 YSYEKL. The CDR3 spans 10 residues. V was shortened by 8 bases and J by 3 bases, with 4 bases between the two germline ends. The chain's CDR3 is CASGKETQYF. The CDR3, as DNA: TGCGCCAGCGGAAAAGAGACCCAGTACTTC.

There are a few counts of this clonotype. This chain uses TRBV12-3 or TRBV12-4 with TRBJ1-4, with a possible D match to TRBD1 (5 bases). This CDR3 region has 13 residues. The V end lost 8 bases, the J end lost 10 bases, and 17 bases lay between the germline ends. The CDR3 DNA reads TGTGCCAGCGGACCGCAGGGTAGAGGAAAACTGTTTTTT. This codes for CASGPQGRGKLFF.

The V gene is TRBV14, the J gene TRBJ2-5; 10 nucleotides line up with TRBD1. The CDR3 runs 16 residues. CDR1 and CDR2 from the germline V gene are SGHDN and FVKESK. After removal of 3 bases from V and 4 bases from J, the junction contained 8 bases not matched to a gene. CDR3 nucleotide sequence: TGTGCCAGCAGCCACCAGACAGGGGGCGTTTTAGAGACCCAGTACTTC. As protein: CASSHQTGGVLETQYF.

The rearrangement uses TRBV3-1 and TRBJ2-3, with unresolved D. Germline V lookup: CDR1 LGHDT, CDR2 YNNKEL (reference sequence). V lost 0 bases, J lost 6 bases, and 7 bases lay in between. This CDR3 has 13 residues. The CDR3 nucleotides are TGTGCCAGCAGCCAAGATTACCGGGATACGCAGTATTTT. Protein sequence: CASSQDYRDTQYF.

This sequence joins TRBV9 and TRBJ2-1, with a tentative D call TRBD2 (6 bases). CDR1 and CDR2 (germline): SGDLS, YYNGEE. The CDR3 runs to 14 residues. The V and J ends lost 4 bases and 10 bases respectively, with 18 bases between them. For the CDR3, the DNA is TGTGCCAGCAGCTTCCGGGGGACCCCCGGGGAGCAGTTCTTC. This sequence encodes CASSFRGTPGEQFF.